This TCR beta chain was sequenced during a study of blood T cell repertoires in COVID-19. Study-wide background: The United States, Italy and Spain provided the acute and convalescent COVID-19 samples. PBMCs, B-cell-depleted T cells, or T cells provided the cDNA or gDNA that made up the material.

Per germline, CDR1 MNHNS and CDR2 SASEGT. V was pared by 3 bases and J by 3 bases, with 4 bases of the junction left unmatched. This CDR3 is 14 amino acids long. A few counts support this clone. As handled by the study authors: Reference gene primer amplification gave nucleated cell count estimates. Data came from immunoSEQ multiplex PCR; TCRdb stores just in-frame clones and leaves some out. V and J calls and clone size are given by that table; D and trimming were obtained from the DNA. The sample carries over 150,000 clones, under 85% recorded once. Seattle cases were enrolled at active infection and followed longitudinally.

The clonotype originates from a man between 60 and 75 years old with COVID-19, enrolled during active disease. Sequenced material: peripheral blood. The chain carries TRBV6-1 and TRBJ2-5; 7 nucleotides match TRBD1. CDR3 DNA sequence: TGTGCCAGCAGTGAGGCAGGGGGAAAAGAGACCCAGTACTTC. It translates to CASSEAGGKETQYF.